This passage covers 28 T cell receptor beta chains from one sample sequenced in a study of T cell responses to AZD1222 COVID-19 vaccine (TCRdb year 2021). Receptor libraries were prepared by the immunoSEQ multiplex PCR assay. The immuneACCESS repertoire file appears here via TCRdb, limited to in-frame rearrangements. These files lack a portion of the clones; in checked studies, under half of the deficit traces to unresolved V genes, and the cause of the others is not known. The sample contains 150,000 to 200,000 clones, approximately 90% of them found a single time. Around 26% of the sample comes from the top ten. Per the publication, the time point label means: about 28 days (+/-7) after the second vaccine dose. Specimen: peripheral blood, collected 28 days after the second AZD1222 dose. The receptors here all came from an adult who received the AZD1222 COVID-19 vaccine.

In its sample, this clone was seen once. The chain is built from TRBV29-1 and TRBJ2-1, with D possibly matching TRBD1 (6 bases). The V and J ends lost 3 bases and 1 base respectively, with 13 bases between them. CDR3 length equals 15 residues. CDR1 is SQVTM and CDR2 is ANQGSEA in the germline V gene. The DNA of the CDR3 is TGCAGCGTTGAGGCACAGGGACGATCCTACAATGAGCAGTTCTTC. Translation: CSVEAQGRSYNEQFF.

This clone was observed a single time. The CDR3 region is CASSPRRDEQYF. Here the CDR3 DNA reads TGTGCCAGCAGTCCACGCCGCGACGAGCAGTACTTC. The chain joins TRBV2 to TRBJ2-7; the D is unclear. Deletions cut 5 bases from V and 5 bases from J, with 10 bases between. The CDR3 loop spans 12 amino acids. Germline V gene data show CDR1 as SNHLY and CDR2 as FYNNEI.

CDR3 in DNA: TGTGCCACCAGTGTCACCGGGGGCCAAGAGACCCAGTACTTC. It translates to CATSVTGGQETQYF. The rearrangement links TRBV24-1 to TRBJ2-5, with D tentatively TRBD2 (6 bases). V was cut by 5 bases and J by 1 base, with 10 bases left in between. Germline CDR1 reads KGHDR; CDR2 reads SFDVKD. The CDR3 has 14 residues.

The chain joins TRBV6-2 or TRBV6-3 to TRBJ1-5; the D gene is possibly TRBD1 (6 bases). Germline V gives CDR1 MNHEY, CDR2 SVGEGT. The V end was cut by 3 bases, the J end by 2 bases, with 14 bases between. The CDR3 contains 16 residues. The CDR3 loop reads CASSYRQGQGNQPQHF. The CDR3 DNA follows: TGTGCCAGCAGTTATCGCCAGGGGCAGGGCAATCAGCCCCAGCATTTT.

Concerning this clone itself: This sample includes further DNA sequences coding for the same CDR3. V usage is TRBV9 and J usage is TRBJ2-7; D unresolved. Germline V lookup: CDR1 SGDLS, CDR2 YYNGEE. This CDR3 has 14 amino acids. V was pared by 0 bases and J by 1 base, with 8 bases between. The CDR3 loop reads CASSVGSLSYEQYF. The CDR3 DNA sequence: TGTGCCAGCAGCGTAGGTAGTTTATCCTACGAGCAGTACTTC.

The chain couples TRBV28 to TRBJ2-2; the match to TRBD1 covers 9 bases. Germline-derived CDR1 and CDR2 are MDHEN and SYDVKM. V lost 5 bases, J lost 6 bases, and 10 bases stayed unmatched. This CDR3 region has 16 residues. CDR3 bases: TGTGCCAGCAGTCCGTCGGGACAGGGTGGCTCCGGGGAGCTGTTTTTT. Translated: CASSPSGQGGSGELFF. The full variable domain, its missing parts supplied by reference TRBV28 and TRBJ2-2, is DVKVTQSSRYLVKRTGEKVFLECVQDMDHENMFWYRQDPGLGLRLIYFSYDVKMKEKGDIPEGYSVSREKKERFSLILESASTNQTSMYLCASSPSGQGGSGELFFGEGSRLTVL.

The V call is TRBV27, the J call TRBJ2-1; D is uncertain. The CDR3 spans 13 residues. CDR1 and CDR2 from the germline V gene are MNHEY and SMNVEV (reference sequence). The V gene lost 3 bases and the J gene lost 6 bases, with 9 bases spanning the gap. In DNA form, the CDR3 reads TGTGCCAGCAGTTTTCAATTGGGCAATGAGCAGTTCTTC. Translating gives CASSFQLGNEQFF.

The genes are TRBV7-3 and TRBJ1-6; the D gene is possibly TRBD1 (5 bases). CDR3 size: 13 residues. V was pared by 0 bases and J by 10 bases, with 7 bases between. The germline gives CDR1 SGHTA, CDR2 FQGTGA. CDR3 amino acids: CASSLTRDSPLHF. For the CDR3, the DNA is TGTGCCAGCAGCTTAACCAGGGACTCACCCCTCCACTTT.

This chain joins TRBV6-2 or TRBV6-3 and TRBJ2-7; 11 nucleotides align to TRBD1. Germline assignment: CDR1 MNHEY and CDR2 SVGEGT. The J segment lost 3 bases and the V segment lost 5 bases, leaving 6 bases of the junction unmatched. The CDR3 spans 15 residues. CDR3 sequence: CASSPRTGGFYEQYF. CDR3 sequence (DNA): TGTGCCAGCAGTCCGAGGACAGGGGGCTTCTACGAGCAGTACTTC.

The chain links TRBV10-3 to TRBJ1-3, with D maybe TRBD1 (6 bases). The V end lost 4 bases, the J end lost 4 bases, and 8 bases lay between the germline ends. The CDR3 loop spans 13 amino acids. The germline gives CDR1 ENHRY, CDR2 SYGVKD. CDR3 sequence reads: CAISAGVGNTIYF. CDR3 nucleotide sequence: TGTGCCATCAGTGCAGGGGTCGGAAACACCATATATTTT.

V and J are TRBV9 and TRBJ1-2; D is possibly TRBD1 (5 bases). The germline V and J ends were trimmed by 0 bases and 6 bases, with 12 bases remaining between them. The length of the CDR3 is 14 residues. Germline CDR1 and CDR2: SGDLS and YYNGEE. The CDR3 DNA reads as TGTGCCAGCAGCGTAGGGGGGAGTTTGGATGGCTACACCTTC. Encoded protein: CASSVGGSLDGYTF.

The V call is TRBV7-9, the J call TRBJ1-6; 11 positions agree with TRBD1. The CDR3 totals 15 residues. The germline CDR1 and CDR2 sequences are SEHNR and FQNEAQ (reference sequence). The J segment lost 8 bases and the V segment lost 6 bases, leaving 6 bases of the junction unmatched. CDR3 amino acids: CASRIGTGGDSPLHF. The CDR3, as DNA: TGTGCCAGCAGGATCGGGACAGGGGGGGATTCACCCCTCCACTTT.

The genes are TRBV15 and TRBJ2-7; TRBD2 is a possible D gene (7 bases). CDR3 length: 14 amino acids. The V and J ends lost 0 bases and 6 bases respectively, with 12 bases between them. The germline CDR1 and CDR2 sequences are LNHNV and YYDKDF (reference sequence). The CDR3 sequence: CATSRDWGGAEQYF. In DNA form, the CDR3 reads TGTGCCACCAGCAGAGATTGGGGGGGCGCCGAGCAGTACTTC.

The chain couples TRBV19 to TRBJ1-3, with 10 bases aligning to TRBD1. Looked up from germline, CDR1 is LNHDA and CDR2 is SQIVND (reference sequence). The CDR3 is 13 amino acids. J lost 4 bases, V lost 11 bases, and 5 bases had no gene match. The CDR3 DNA reads TGTGCCGGCACGGACAGGGGGGGAAACACCATATATTTT. Encoded protein: CAGTDRGGNTIYF. Combining the CDR3 with reference TRBV19 and TRBJ1-3 gives the whole variable domain DGGITQSPKYLFRKEGQNVTLSCEQNLNHDAMYWYRQDPGQGLRLIYYSQIVNDFQKGDIAEGYSVSREKKESFPLTVTSAQKNPTAFYLCAGTDRGGNTIYFGEGSWLTVV.

The chain has TRBV5-1 and TRBJ2-5; 7 bases are a match to TRBD2. The CDR3 covers 14 residues. Germline V CDR1 and CDR2: SGHRS, YFSETQ. Germline trimming cut 1 base from V and 2 bases from J; bases unmatched to any gene: 2. CDR3 bases: TGCGCCAGCAGCTTGACTAGCGCGCAAGAGACCCAGTACTTC. Translating it yields CASSLTSAQETQYF.

The chain joins TRBV30 to TRBJ1-3, with D tentatively TRBD1 (5 bases). The CDR3 is 14 residues long. Germline V lookup: CDR1 GTSNPN, CDR2 SVGIG (reference sequence). V was cut by 2 bases and J by 0 bases, with 8 bases left in between. The CDR3 protein is CAWSPTASGNTIYF. The CDR3, as DNA: TGTGCCTGGAGTCCGACAGCCTCTGGAAACACCATATATTTT.

The chain is built from TRBV28 and TRBJ2-2; D unclear. Germline-derived CDR1 and CDR2 are MDHEN and SYDVKM. The CDR3 length is 13 residues. V lost 7 bases and J lost 5, with 11 bases in between. The CDR3 bases are TGTGCCAGCACCCGCCTTGGGACCGGGGAGCTGTTTTTT. It is translated as CASTRLGTGELFF.

CDR3 bases: TGTGCCAGCAGCCTGGACGGGAGAGCAGATACGCAGTATTTT. It encodes CASSLDGRADTQYF. The V and J genes are TRBV7-2 and TRBJ2-3; D perhaps matches TRBD2 (6 bases). Germline values: CDR1 SGHTA, CDR2 FQGNSA. Trimming shortened V by 5 bases and J by 4 bases, and 13 bases separated the two germline ends. This CDR3 contains 14 residues.

The chain is built from TRBV7-8 and TRBJ2-7, with TRBD2 matching over 8 bases. The CDR3 has 14 amino acids. In germline, CDR1 is SGHVS, CDR2 FQNEAQ. The V and J ends lost 5 bases and 5 bases, in that order; junction bases with no gene match: 8. The CDR3 protein is CASSRAGAANEQYF. The CDR3, as DNA: TGTGCCAGCAGCCGAGCGGGAGCGGCTAACGAGCAGTACTTC.

This clone was detected a few times. The chain joins TRBV19 to TRBJ2-7; TRBD1 agrees at 10 bases. Trimming took 7 bases from V and 0 from J; bases not matched to a gene: 6. CDR3 length equals 15 residues. The germline V gene encodes CDR1 LNHDA and CDR2 SQIVND (reference sequence). The CDR3 spells CASNSGTGASYEQYF. The CDR3 DNA reads TGTGCCAGTAATTCCGGGACAGGGGCCTCCTACGAGCAGTACTTC.

The V gene is TRBV6-1, the J gene TRBJ2-7; D uncertain. The CDR3 has 15 residues. V lost 3 bases and J lost 2, with 14 bases in between. Germline CDR1 reads MNHNS; CDR2 reads SASEGT. For the CDR3, the DNA is TGTGCCAGCAGTGAGGCGCGGACCCTGGCCTACGAGCAGTACTTC. It specifies CASSEARTLAYEQYF.

This chain links TRBV7-6 with TRBJ2-3, with D maybe TRBD2 (6 bases). V gave up 1 base and J gave up 3 bases, with 17 bases separating them. Germline V gives CDR1 SGHVS, CDR2 FNYEAQ. This CDR3 spans 17 amino acids. This CDR3 is CASSLGASAVGTDTQYF. CDR3 DNA: TGTGCCAGCAGCTTAGGTGCTAGCGCAGTCGGGACAGATACGCAGTATTTT.

V and J are TRBV9 and TRBJ1-1; D might be TRBD1 (6 bases). CDR1 and CDR2 (germline): SGDLS, YYNGEE. V was cut by 3 bases and J by 1 base, with 16 bases left in between. This CDR3 spans 16 amino acids. The CDR3 region is CASSAGLKDRNTEAFF. In nucleotides, the CDR3 is TGTGCCAGCAGCGCCGGGTTAAAGGACAGGAACACTGAAGCTTTCTTT.

The gene calls are TRBV5-1 and TRBJ2-4; 10 bases fit TRBD1. The germline V gene encodes CDR1 SGHRS and CDR2 YFSETQ. The CDR3 extends over 15 amino acids. Trimming at V came to 5 bases and at J to 8 bases, leaving 10 bases not matched to a gene. The CDR3 bases are TGCGCCAGCAGGGATGGTGTCGGGACAGGGGACATTCAGTACTTC. Amino acids: CASRDGVGTGDIQYF.

The chain joins TRBV6-4 to TRBJ1-1; D is unclear. Trimming took 2 bases from V and 5 from J, leaving 18 bases between them. The CDR3 is 16 amino acids. Germline lookup yields CDR1 MRHNA and CDR2 SNTAGT. The CDR3 loop is CASSDGRAGGKTEAFF. Written as DNA, the CDR3 is TGTGCCAGCAGTGACGGAAGGGCAGGTGGGAAGACTGAAGCTTTCTTT.

The rearrangement links TRBV12-3 or TRBV12-4 to TRBJ2-2, with D hard to call. V was cut by 4 bases and J by 5 bases, with 8 bases left in between. The CDR3 is 13 amino acids. The CDR3 DNA reads TGTGCCAGCAGTTCTTGGCGGACCGGGGAGCTGTTTTTT. Encoded protein: CASSSWRTGELFF.

The gene calls are TRBV9 and TRBJ2-1, with a possible D match to TRBD1 (5 bases). Trimming left V 0 bases short and J 4 bases short, with 11 bases between. The CDR3 totals 15 residues. Germline values: CDR1 SGDLS, CDR2 YYNGEE. The CDR3 DNA follows: TGTGCCAGCAGCGTAGACCAGGGCCTATACAATGAGCAGTTCTTC. It specifies CASSVDQGLYNEQFF.

The V gene is TRBV13, the J gene TRBJ2-7, with a possible D match to TRBD2 (6 bases). CDR3 length: 13 amino acids. V lost 5 bases and J 6 bases, leaving 14 bases between the germline ends. Germline V gives CDR1 PRHDT, CDR2 FYEKMQ (reference sequence). CDR3 in amino acids: CASSRGFPSEQYF. In DNA, the CDR3 is TGTGCCAGCAGCCGGGGGTTCCCTTCCGAGCAGTACTTC.